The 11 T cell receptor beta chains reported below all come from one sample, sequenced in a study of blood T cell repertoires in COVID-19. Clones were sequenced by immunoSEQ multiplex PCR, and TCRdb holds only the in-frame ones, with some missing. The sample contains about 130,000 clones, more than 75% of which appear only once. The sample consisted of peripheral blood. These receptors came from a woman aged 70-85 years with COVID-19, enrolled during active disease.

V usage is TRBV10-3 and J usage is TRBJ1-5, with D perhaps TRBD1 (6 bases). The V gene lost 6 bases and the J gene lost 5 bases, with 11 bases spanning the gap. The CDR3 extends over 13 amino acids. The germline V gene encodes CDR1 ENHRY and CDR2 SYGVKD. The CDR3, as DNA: TGTGCCATCAGCCCACAGGGAGATCAGCCCCAGCATTTT. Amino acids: CAISPQGDQPQHF.

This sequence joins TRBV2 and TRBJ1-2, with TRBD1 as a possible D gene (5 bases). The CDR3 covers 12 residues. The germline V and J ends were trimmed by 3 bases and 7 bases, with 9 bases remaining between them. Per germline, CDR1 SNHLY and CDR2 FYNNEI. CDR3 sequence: CASSDDSSGYTF. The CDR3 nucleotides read TGTGCCAGCAGTGACGACAGCAGTGGCTACACCTTC. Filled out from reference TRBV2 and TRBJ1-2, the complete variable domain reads EPEVTQTPSHQVTQMGQEVILRCVPISNHLYFYWYRQILGQKVEFLVSFYNNEISEKSEIFDDQFSVERPDGSNFTLKIRSTKLEDSAMYFCASSDDSSGYTFGSGTRLTVV.

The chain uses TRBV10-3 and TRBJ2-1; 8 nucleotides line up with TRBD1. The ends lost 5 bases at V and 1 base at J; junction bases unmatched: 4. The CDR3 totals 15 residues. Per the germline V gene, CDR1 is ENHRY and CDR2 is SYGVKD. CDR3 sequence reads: CAISLGQGSYNEQFF. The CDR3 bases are TGTGCCATCAGTTTAGGACAGGGTTCCTACAATGAGCAGTTCTTC.

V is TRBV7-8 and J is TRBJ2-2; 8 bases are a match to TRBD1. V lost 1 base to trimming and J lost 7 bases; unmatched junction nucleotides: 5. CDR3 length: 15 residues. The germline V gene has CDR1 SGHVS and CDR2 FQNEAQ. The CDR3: CASSLVQGEGGELFF. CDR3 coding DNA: TGTGCCAGCAGCTTAGTACAGGGGGAAGGCGGGGAGCTGTTTTTT.

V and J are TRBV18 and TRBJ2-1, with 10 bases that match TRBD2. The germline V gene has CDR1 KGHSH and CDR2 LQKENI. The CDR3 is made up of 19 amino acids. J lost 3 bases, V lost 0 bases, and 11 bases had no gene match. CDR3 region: CASSPPDGPSGGIYNEQFF. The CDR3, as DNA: TGTGCCAGCTCACCACCGGACGGGCCTAGCGGGGGAATCTACAATGAGCAGTTCTTC.

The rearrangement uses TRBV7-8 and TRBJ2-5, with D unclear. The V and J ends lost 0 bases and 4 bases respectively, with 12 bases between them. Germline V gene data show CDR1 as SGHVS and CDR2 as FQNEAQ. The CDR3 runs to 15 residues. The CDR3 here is CASSLASVDLETQYF. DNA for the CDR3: TGTGCCAGCAGCTTAGCCTCGGTAGATCTAGAGACCCAGTACTTC.

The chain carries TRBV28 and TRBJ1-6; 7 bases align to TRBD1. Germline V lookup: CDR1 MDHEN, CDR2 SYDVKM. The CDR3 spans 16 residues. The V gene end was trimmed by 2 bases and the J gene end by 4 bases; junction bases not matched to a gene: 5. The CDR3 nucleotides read TGTGCCAGCAGTTTAGAGACAGGGAGTTATAATTCACCCCTCCACTTT. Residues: CASSLETGSYNSPLHF.

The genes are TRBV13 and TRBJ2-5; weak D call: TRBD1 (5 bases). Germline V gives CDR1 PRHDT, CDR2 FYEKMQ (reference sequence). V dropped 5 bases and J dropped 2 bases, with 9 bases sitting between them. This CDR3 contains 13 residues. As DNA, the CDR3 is TGTGCCAGCAGCGGACATGAACAAGAGACCCAGTACTTC. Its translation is CASSGHEQETQYF.

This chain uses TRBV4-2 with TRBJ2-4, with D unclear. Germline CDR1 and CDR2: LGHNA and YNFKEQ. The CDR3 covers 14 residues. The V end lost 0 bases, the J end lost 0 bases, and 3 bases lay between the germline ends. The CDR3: CASSQELAKNIQYF. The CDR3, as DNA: TGTGCCAGCAGCCAAGAACTAGCCAAAAACATTCAGTACTTC.

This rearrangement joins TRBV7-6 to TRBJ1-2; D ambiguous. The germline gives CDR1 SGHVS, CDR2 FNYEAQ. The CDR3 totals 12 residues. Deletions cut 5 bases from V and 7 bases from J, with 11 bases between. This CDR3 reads CASSGAATGYTF. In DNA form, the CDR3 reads TGTGCCAGCAGCGGAGCCGCCACTGGCTACACCTTC.

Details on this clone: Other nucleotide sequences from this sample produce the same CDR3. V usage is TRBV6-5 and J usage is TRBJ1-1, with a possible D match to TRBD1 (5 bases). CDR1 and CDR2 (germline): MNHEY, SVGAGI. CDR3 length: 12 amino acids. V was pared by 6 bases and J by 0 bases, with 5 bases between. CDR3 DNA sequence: TGTGCCAGCAGGGACATGAACACTGAAGCTTTCTTT. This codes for CASRDMNTEAFF.